A single TCR beta chain is shown here with its context. This clone's antigen is unknown. Nothing much larger sits one base from this clone, and base qualities are not available. From the cysteine through the phenylalanine, the CDR3 covers 15 amino acids. Only the CDR3 DNA is retained, 45 bases long and in frame from the first base. Trimming at the junction amounts to 5 bases on V and 3 bases on J, and the germline ends lie 13 bases apart. Via the germline V gene (reference sequence), CDR1 is LNHDA and CDR2 SQIVND. Libraries came from the immunoSEQ multiplex PCR assay. TCRdb re-hosts the immuneACCESS table, in-frame sequences only. Its copies lack some clones; in the studies checked, an unresolved V gene accounts for under half of them, and the cause for the rest is not known. This sample comprises roughly 9,000 clones, 70% to 85% of them detected only once. The ten most abundant clones make up about 1.9% of the sample.

To find tumor-specific TCR clonotypes, researchers sequenced baseline tumor tissue that had been collected prior to treatment. Next-generation sequencing of T-cell receptor sequences was used to monitor peripheral T-cell lymphoma patients receiving frontline treatment on a trial. The data originate from a study of circulating tumor DNA in untreated peripheral T-cell lymphoma (dated by TCRdb to about 2021). General conclusions and limits of the study: Tumor-specific clonotypes were identified in 76% of patients, with identification achieved from 86% of baseline tissues and 67% of baseline serum samples.

Sequenced material: tumor tissue. This receptor was identified in a human donor with peripheral T-cell lymphoma. The rearranged chain carries TRBV19 and TRBJ2-2; TRBD1 is possibly the D segment (6 matching bases). The DNA sequence reads TGTGCCAGTAGTGTGGTTCCAGGGGACACCGGGGAGCTGTTTTTT. The translation is CASSVVPGDTGELFF.